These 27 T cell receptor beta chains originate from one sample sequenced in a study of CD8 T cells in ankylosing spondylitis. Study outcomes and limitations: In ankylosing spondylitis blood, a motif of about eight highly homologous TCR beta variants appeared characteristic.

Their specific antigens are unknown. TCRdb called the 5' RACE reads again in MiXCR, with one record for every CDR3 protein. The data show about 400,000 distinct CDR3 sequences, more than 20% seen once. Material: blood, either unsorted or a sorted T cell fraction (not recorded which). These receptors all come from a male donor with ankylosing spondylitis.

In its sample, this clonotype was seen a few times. Here the CDR3 DNA reads TGCGCCAGCAGCTTCGACCCCGGACAGTACCTATACAATGAGCAGTTCTTC. Its translation is CASSFDPGQYLYNEQFF. The V call is TRBV5-1, the J call TRBJ2-1; perhaps TRBD1 as D (6 bases). CDR1 and CDR2 from the germline V gene are SGHRS and YFSETQ. The V and J ends lost 2 bases and 4 bases respectively, with 19 bases between them. The CDR3 contains 17 residues. The whole variable domain, remainder taken from reference TRBV5-1 and TRBJ2-1, is KAGVTQTPRYLIKTRGQQVTLSCSPISGHRSVSWYQQTPGQGLQFLFEYFSETQRNKGNFPGRFSGRQFSNSRSEMNVSTLELGDSALYLCASSFDPGQYLYNEQFFGPGTRLTVL.

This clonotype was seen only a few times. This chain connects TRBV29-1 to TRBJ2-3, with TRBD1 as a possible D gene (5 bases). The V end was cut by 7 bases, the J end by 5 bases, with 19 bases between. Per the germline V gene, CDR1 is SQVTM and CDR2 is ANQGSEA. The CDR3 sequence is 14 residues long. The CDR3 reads CSAGATVQGDTQYF. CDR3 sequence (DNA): TGCAGCGCCGGCGCAACAGTTCAGGGAGATACGCAGTATTTT.

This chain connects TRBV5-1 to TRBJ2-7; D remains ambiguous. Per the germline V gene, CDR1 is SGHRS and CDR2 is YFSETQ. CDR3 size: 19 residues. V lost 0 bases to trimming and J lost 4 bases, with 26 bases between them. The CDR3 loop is CASSLAGVGYSSSFYEQYF. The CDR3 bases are TGCGCCAGCAGCTTGGCCGGTGTCGGCTACTCCTCTTCTTTTTACGAGCAGTACTTC.

CDR3 residues: CASSLAQINQPQHF. DNA for the CDR3: TGTGCCAGCAGCTTAGCACAGATCAATCAGCCCCAGCATTTT. This chain joins TRBV7-8 and TRBJ1-5, with D unclear. Germline CDR1 and CDR2: SGHVS and FQNEAQ. V gave up 0 bases and J gave up 3 bases, with 6 bases separating them. The CDR3 runs 14 residues. Together with reference TRBV7-8 and TRBJ1-5, the CDR3 gives the full variable domain: GAGVSQSPRYKVAKRGQDVALRCDPISGHVSLFWYQQALGQGPEFLTYFQNEAQLDKSGLPSDRFFAERPEGSVSTLKIQRTQQEDSAVYLCASSLAQINQPQHFGDGTRLSIL.

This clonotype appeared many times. CDR3 nucleotide sequence: TGTGCCAGCAGTGACAGGGGGCGGTTGGACACCGGGGAGCTGTTTTTT. Translating gives CASSDRGRLDTGELFF. The chain couples TRBV28 to TRBJ2-2; 10 nucleotides align to TRBD1. CDR1 and CDR2 from the germline V gene are MDHEN and SYDVKM. Unmatched junction bases numbered 6, after V lost 5 bases and J lost 3 bases. The CDR3 contains 16 residues.

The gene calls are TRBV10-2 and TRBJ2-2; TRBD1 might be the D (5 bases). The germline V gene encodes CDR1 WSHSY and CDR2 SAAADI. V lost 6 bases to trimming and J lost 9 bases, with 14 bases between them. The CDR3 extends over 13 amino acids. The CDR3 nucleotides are TGCGCCAGCAGGCAGGGTTCTGGTCGGGAGCTGTTTTTT. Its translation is CASRQGSGRELFF.

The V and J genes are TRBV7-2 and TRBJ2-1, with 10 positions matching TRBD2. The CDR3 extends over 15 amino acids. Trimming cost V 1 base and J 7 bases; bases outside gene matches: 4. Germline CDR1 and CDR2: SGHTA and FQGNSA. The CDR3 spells CASSLDRLAGNEQFF. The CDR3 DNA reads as TGTGCCAGCAGCTTAGATCGACTAGCGGGTAATGAGCAGTTCTTC.

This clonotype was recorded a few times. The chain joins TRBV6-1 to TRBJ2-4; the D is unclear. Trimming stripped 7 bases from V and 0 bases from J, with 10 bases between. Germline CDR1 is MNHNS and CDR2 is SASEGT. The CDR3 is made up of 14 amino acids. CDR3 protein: CASKEALAKNIQYF. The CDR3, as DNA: TGTGCCAGCAAGGAAGCCCTAGCCAAAAACATTCAGTACTTC.

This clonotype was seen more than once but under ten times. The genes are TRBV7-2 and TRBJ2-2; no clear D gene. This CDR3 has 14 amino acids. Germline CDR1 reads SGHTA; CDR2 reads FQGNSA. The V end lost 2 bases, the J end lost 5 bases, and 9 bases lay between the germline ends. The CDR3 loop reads CASSLNGETGELFF. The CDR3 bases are TGTGCCAGCAGCTTAAACGGTGAAACCGGGGAGCTGTTTTTT.

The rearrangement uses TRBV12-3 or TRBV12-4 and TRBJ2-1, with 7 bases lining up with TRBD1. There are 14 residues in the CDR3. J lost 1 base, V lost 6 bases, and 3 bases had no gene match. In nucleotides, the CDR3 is TGTGCCAGCAGGGCGACAGGGTCCTACAATGAGCAGTTCTTC. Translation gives CASRATGSYNEQFF.

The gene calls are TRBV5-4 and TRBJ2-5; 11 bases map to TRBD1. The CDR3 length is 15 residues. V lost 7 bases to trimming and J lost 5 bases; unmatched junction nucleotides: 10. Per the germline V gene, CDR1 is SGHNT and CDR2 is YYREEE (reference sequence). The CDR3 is CASASRTGGLETQYF. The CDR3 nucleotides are TGTGCCAGCGCCTCGAGGACAGGGGGCTTGGAGACCCAGTACTTC.

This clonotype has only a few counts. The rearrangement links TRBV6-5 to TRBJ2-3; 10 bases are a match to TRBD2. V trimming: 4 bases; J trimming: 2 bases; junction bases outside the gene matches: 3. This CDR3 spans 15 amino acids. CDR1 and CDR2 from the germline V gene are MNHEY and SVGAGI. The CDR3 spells CASSLTSGDTDTQYF. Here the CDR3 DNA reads TGTGCCAGCAGTTTAACTAGCGGGGACACAGATACGCAGTATTTT.

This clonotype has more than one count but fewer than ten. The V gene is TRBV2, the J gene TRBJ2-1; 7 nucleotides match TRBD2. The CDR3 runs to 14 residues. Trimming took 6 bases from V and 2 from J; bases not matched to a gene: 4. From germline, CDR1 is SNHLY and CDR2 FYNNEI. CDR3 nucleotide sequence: TGTGCCAGCAGCCTAGCGGAGACCTACAATGAGCAGTTCTTC. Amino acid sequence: CASSLAETYNEQFF. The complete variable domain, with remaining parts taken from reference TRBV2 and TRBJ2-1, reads EPEVTQTPSHQVTQMGQEVILRCVPISNHLYFYWYRQILGQKVEFLVSFYNNEISEKSEIFDDQFSVERPDGSNFTLKIRSTKLEDSAMYFCASSLAETYNEQFFGPGTRLTVL.

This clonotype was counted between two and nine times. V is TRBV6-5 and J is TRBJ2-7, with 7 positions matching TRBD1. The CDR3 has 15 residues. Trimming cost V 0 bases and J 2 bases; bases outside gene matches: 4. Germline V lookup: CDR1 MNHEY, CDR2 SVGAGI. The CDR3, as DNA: TGTGCCAGCAGTTACTCCACCGGGACAGCCTACGAGCAGTACTTC. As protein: CASSYSTGTAYEQYF.

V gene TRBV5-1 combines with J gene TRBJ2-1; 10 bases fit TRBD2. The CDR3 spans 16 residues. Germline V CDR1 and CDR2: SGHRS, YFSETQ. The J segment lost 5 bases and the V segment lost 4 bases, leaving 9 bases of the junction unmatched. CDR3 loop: CASSRTLAGLDNEQFF. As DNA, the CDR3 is TGCGCCAGCAGCCGAACACTAGCGGGACTTGACAATGAGCAGTTCTTC.

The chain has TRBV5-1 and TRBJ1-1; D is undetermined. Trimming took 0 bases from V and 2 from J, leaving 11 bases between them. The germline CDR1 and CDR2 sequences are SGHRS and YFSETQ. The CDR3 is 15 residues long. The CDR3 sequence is CASSLDASLNTEAFF. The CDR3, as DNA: TGCGCCAGCAGCTTGGACGCATCCCTTAACACTGAAGCTTTCTTT.

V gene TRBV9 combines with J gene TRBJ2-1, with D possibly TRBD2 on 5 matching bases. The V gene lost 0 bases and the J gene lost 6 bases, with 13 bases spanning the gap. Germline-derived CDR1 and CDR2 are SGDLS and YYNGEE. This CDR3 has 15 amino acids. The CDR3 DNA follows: TGTGCCAGCAGCGTAGATCAGCGGAAGACCAATGAGCAGTTCTTC. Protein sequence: CASSVDQRKTNEQFF.

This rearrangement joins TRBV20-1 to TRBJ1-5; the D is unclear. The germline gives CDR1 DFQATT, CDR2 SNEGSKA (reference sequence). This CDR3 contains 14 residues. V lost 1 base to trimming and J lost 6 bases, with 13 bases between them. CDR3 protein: CSARGATSAQPQHF. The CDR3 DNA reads TGCAGTGCTAGAGGGGCGACATCCGCTCAGCCCCAGCATTTT.

CDR3 region: CASSLGASDEQFF. As DNA, the CDR3 is TGTGCCAGCAGCTTAGGGGCTAGCGATGAGCAGTTCTTC. The rearrangement joins TRBV11-3 to TRBJ2-1, with D possibly TRBD2 on 6 matching bases. CDR3 size: 13 residues. Trimming removed 1 base at V and 8 bases at J, with 9 bases between. CDR1 and CDR2 (germline): SGHNT, YENEEA. The variable domain in full, completed from reference TRBV11-3 and TRBJ2-1, reads EAGVVQSPRYKIIEKKQPVAFWCNPISGHNTLYWYLQNLGQGPELLIRYENEEAVDDSQLPKDRFSAERLKGVDSTLKIQPAELGDSAVYLCASSLGASDEQFFGPGTRLTVL.

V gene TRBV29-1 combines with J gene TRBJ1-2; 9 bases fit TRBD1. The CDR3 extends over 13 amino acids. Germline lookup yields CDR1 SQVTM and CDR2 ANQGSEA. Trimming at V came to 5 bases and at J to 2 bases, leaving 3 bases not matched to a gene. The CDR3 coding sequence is TGCAGCGTTAGGACAGGGGAAAACTATGGCTACACCTTC. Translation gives CSVRTGENYGYTF.

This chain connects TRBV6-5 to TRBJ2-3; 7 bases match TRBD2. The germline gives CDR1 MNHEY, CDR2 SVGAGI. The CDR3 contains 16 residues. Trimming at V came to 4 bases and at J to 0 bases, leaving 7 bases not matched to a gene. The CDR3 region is CASSWGSSGSTDTQYF. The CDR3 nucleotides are TGTGCCAGCAGTTGGGGGTCTAGCGGTAGCACAGATACGCAGTATTTT.

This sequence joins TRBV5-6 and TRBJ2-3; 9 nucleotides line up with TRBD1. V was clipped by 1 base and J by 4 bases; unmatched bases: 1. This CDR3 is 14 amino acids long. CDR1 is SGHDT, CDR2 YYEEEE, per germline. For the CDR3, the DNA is TGTGCCAGCAGCTTGACAGGGGGCGCAGATACGCAGTATTTT. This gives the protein CASSLTGGADTQYF.

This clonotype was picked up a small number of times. In DNA form, the CDR3 reads TGTGCCAGCAGTTCGCGCTTGGGGACTAGCGCCTACGAGCAGTACTTC. Protein product: CASSSRLGTSAYEQYF. This chain connects TRBV12-3 or TRBV12-4 to TRBJ2-7; 10 bases match TRBD2. The CDR3 has 16 amino acids. The ends lost 4 bases at V and 2 bases at J; junction bases unmatched: 8.

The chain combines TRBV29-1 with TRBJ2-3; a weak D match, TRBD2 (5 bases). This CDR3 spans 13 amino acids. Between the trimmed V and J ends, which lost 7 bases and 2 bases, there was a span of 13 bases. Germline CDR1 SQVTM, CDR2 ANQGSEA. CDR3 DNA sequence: TGCAGCGCGGAGCGGAGGAACACAGATACGCAGTATTTT. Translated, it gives CSAERRNTDTQYF.

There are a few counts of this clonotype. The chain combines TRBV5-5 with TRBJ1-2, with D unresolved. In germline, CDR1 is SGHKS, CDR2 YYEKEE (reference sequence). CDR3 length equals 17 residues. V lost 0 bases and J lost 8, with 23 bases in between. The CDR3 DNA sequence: TGTGCCAGCAGCTTGGGCCAGGCGGCCACTTCGCTGGGGGGCTACACCTTC. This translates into CASSLGQAATSLGGYTF.

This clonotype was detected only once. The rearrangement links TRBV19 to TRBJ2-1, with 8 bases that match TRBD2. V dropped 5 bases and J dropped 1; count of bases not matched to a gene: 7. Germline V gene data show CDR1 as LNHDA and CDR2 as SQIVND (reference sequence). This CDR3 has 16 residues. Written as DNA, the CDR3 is TGTGCCAGTAGTGAGCGACTAGCGCGATCCTACAATGAGCAGTTCTTC. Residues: CASSERLARSYNEQFF.

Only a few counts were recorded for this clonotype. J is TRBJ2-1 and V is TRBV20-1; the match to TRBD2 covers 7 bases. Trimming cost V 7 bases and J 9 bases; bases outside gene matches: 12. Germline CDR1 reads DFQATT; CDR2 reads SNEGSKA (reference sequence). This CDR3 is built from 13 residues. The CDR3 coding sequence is TGCAGTGTTCGGGGGAGGGCCTTTGGTGAGCAGTTCTTC. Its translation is CSVRGRAFGEQFF.